This T cell receptor (beta chain) stems from a study of CD8 T cells in ankylosing spondylitis. Study-wide findings and caveats: In peripheral blood, disease-linked CD8+ clones occurred at relatively low frequencies. Matched ankylosing spondylitis synovial fluid reportedly contained a significantly enriched population of disease-linked clones.

By quantitative 5'-RACE with molecular barcodes, the TCR beta libraries were made. TCRdb independently ran MiXCR on the 5' RACE reads; one entry per CDR3 protein. Among around 300,000 distinct CDR3 sequences, under 14% were seen once, and the ten largest hold roughly 9%. CDR3 size: 19 residues. The V and J ends lost 4 bases and 12 bases, in that order; junction bases with no gene match: 23. Germline V gives CDR1 ENHRY, CDR2 SYGVKD. This clonotype has at least ten counts. Its antigen is unidentified. The gene calls are TRBV10-3 and TRBJ2-1; TRBD2 matches at 11 bases. This TCR was sampled from a female donor with ankylosing spondylitis or in good health (not recorded which). Sequences were obtained from blood, either unsorted or a sorted T cell fraction (not recorded which). This CDR3 reads CAISGPTSGAMSSSWGQFF. CDR3 in DNA: TGTGCCATCAGTGGCCCGACTAGCGGGGCGATGAGCAGTTCGTGGGGGCAGTTCTTC.